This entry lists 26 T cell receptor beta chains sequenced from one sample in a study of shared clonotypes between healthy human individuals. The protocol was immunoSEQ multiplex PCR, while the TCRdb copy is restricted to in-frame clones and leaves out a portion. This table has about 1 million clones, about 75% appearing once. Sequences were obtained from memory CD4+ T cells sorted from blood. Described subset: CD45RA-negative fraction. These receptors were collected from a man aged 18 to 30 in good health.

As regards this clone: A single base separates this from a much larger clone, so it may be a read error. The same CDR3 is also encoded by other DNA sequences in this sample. The CDR3 sequence: CASSPYRDTEAFF. Written as DNA, the CDR3 is TGTGCCAGCTCACCCTACAGAGACACTGAAGCTTTCTTT. The V and J genes are TRBV18 and TRBJ1-1; D not resolved. Deletions cut 3 bases from V and 3 bases from J, with 8 bases between. Germline values: CDR1 KGHSH, CDR2 LQKENI. The CDR3 runs 13 residues. The full variable domain, its missing parts supplied by reference TRBV18 and TRBJ1-1, is NAGVMQNPRHLVRRRGQEARLRCSPMKGHSHVYWYRQLPEEGLKFMVYLQKENIIDESGMPKERFSAEFPKEGPSILRIQQVVRGDSAAYFCASSPYRDTEAFFGQGTRLTVV.

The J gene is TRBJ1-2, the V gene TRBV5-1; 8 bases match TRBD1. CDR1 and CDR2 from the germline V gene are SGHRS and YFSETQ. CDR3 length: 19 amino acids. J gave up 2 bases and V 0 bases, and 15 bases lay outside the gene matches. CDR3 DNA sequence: TGCGCCAGCAGCTTGGACCTACAGGGGGACGATCGAAAAAACTATGGCTACACCTTC. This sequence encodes CASSLDLQGDDRKNYGYTF. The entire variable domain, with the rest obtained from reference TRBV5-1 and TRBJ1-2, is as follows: KAGVTQTPRYLIKTRGQQVTLSCSPISGHRSVSWYQQTPGQGLQFLFEYFSETQRNKGNFPGRFSGRQFSNSRSEMNVSTLELGDSALYLCASSLDLQGDDRKNYGYTFGSGTRLTVV.

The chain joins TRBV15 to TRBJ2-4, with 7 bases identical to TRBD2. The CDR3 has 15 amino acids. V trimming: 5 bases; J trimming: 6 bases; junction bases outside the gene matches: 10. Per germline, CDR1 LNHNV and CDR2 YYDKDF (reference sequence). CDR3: CATSWIQRDLNIQYF. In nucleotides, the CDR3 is TGTGCCACCAGCTGGATTCAGCGGGACCTAAACATTCAGTACTTC.

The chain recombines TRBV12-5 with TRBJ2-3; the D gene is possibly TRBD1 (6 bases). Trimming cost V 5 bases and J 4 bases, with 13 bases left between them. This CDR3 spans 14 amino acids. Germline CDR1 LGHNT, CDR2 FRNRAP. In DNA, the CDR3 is TGTGCTAGTGGTAGTGGGGGCAGTTCAGATACGCAGTATTTT. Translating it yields CASGSGGSSDTQYF.

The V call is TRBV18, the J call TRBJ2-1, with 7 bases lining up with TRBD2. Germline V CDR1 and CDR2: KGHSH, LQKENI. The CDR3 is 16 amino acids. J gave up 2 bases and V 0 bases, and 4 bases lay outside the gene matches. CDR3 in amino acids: CASSPPERGTYNEQFF. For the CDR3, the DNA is TGTGCCAGCTCACCACCCGAGCGGGGTACCTACAATGAGCAGTTCTTC.

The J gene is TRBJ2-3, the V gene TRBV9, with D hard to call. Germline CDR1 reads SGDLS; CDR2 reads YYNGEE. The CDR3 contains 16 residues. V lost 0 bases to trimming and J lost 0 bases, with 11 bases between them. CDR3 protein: CASSVEIVKSTDTQYF. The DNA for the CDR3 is TGTGCCAGCAGCGTAGAAATAGTTAAAAGCACAGATACGCAGTATTTT. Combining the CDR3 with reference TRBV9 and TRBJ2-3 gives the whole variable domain DSGVTQTPKHLITATGQRVTLRCSPRSGDLSVYWYQQSLDQGLQFLIQYYNGEERAKGNILERFSAQQFPDLHSELNLSSLELGDSALYFCASSVEIVKSTDTQYFGPGTRLTVL.

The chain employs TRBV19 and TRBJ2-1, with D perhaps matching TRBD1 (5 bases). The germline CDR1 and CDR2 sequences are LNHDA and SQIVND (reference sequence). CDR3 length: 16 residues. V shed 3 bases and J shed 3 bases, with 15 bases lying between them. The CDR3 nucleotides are TGTGCCAGTAGTATTTTAAGGGGAAGTGACTACAATGAGCAGTTCTTC. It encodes CASSILRGSDYNEQFF.

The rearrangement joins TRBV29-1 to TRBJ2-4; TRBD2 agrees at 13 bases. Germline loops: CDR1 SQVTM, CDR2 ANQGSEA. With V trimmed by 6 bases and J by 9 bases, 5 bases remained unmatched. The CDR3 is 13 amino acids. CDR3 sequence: CSVGLAGDGIQYF. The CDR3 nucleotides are TGCAGCGTCGGACTAGCGGGAGATGGCATTCAGTACTTC.

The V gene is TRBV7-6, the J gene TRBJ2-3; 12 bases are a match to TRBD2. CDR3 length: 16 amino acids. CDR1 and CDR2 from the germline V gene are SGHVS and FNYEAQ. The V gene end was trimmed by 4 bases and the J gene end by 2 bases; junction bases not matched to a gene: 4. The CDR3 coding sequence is TGTGCCAGCAGCTCACTAGCGGGGGGCATCACAGATACGCAGTATTTT. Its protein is CASSSLAGGITDTQYF.

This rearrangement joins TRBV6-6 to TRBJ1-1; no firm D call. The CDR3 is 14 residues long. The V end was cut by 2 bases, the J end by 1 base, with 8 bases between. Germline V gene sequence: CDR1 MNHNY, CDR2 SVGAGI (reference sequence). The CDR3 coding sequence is TGTGCCAGCAGTTACATCGGCGGGAACACTGAAGCTTTCTTT. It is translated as CASSYIGGNTEAFF.

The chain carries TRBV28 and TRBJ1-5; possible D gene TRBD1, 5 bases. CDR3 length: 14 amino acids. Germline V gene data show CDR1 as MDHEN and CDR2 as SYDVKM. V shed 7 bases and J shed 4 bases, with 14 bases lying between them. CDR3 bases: TGTGCCAGCACCGCTGGGACTCCTAATCAGCCCCAGCATTTT. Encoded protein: CASTAGTPNQPQHF.

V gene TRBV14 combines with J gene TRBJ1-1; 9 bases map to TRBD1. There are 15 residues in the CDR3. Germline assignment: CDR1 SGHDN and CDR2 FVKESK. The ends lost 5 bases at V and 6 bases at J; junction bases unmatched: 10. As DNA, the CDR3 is TGTGCCAGCAGCTCCAGACAGGGGGATTTCTCTGAAGCTTTCTTT. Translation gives CASSSRQGDFSEAFF.

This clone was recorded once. The CDR3, as DNA: TGTGCCAGCAGCTTATTCATTGGTGGTGGAGATACGCAGTATTTT. Translating it yields CASSLFIGGGDTQYF. The rearrangement links TRBV7-9 to TRBJ2-3; no clear D gene. Deletions cut 2 bases from V and 5 bases from J, with 14 bases between. Germline V gene data show CDR1 as SEHNR and CDR2 as FQNEAQ (reference sequence). This CDR3 is 15 amino acids long.

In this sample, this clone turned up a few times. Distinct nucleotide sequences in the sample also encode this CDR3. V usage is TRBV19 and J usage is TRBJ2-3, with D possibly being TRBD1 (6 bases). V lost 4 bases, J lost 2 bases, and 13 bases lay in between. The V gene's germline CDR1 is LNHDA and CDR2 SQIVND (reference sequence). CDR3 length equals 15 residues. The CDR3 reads CASSTPTGLTDTQYF. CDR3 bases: TGTGCCAGTAGTACCCCGACAGGTCTCACAGATACGCAGTATTTT.

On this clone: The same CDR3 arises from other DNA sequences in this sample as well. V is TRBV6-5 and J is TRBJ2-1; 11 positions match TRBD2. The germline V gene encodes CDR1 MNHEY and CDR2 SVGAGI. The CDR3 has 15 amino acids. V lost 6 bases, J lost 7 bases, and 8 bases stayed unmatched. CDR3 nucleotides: TGTGCCAGCAGCCGAGGTACTAGCGGGAGTAATGAGCAGTTCTTC. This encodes CASSRGTSGSNEQFF.

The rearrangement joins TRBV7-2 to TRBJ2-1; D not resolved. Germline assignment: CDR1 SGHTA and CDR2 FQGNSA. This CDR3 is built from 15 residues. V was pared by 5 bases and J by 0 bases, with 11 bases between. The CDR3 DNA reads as TGTGCCAGCAGCCCGTGGCGGAGCTCCTACAATGAGCAGTTCTTC. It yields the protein CASSPWRSSYNEQFF.

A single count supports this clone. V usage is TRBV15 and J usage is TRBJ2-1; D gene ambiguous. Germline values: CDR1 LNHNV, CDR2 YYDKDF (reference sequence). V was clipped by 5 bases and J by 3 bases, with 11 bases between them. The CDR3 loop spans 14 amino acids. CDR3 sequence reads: CATSLSRRYNEQFF. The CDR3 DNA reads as TGTGCCACCAGCCTCTCCCGTCGCTACAATGAGCAGTTCTTC.

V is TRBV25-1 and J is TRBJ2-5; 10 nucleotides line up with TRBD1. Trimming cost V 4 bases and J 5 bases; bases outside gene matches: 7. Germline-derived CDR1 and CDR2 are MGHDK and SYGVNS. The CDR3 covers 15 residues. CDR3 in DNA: TGTGCCAGCAGTGGGCCGACAGGGGGCTGGGAGACCCAGTACTTC. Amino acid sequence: CASSGPTGGWETQYF.

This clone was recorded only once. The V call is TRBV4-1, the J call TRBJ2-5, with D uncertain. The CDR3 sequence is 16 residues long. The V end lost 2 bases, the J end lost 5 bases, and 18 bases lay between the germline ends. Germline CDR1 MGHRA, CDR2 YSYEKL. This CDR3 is CASSQTGARDGETQYF. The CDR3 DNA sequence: TGCGCCAGCAGCCAAACGGGCGCCCGTGACGGGGAGACCCAGTACTTC.

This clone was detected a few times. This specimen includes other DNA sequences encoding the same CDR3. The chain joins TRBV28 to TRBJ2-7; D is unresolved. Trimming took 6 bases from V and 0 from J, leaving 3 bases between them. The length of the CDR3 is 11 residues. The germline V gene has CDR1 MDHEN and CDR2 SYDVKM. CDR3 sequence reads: CASSISYEQYF. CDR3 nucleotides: TGTGCCAGCAGCATCTCCTACGAGCAGTACTTC. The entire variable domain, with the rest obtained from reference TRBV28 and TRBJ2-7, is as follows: DVKVTQSSRYLVKRTGEKVFLECVQDMDHENMFWYRQDPGLGLRLIYFSYDVKMKEKGDIPEGYSVSREKKERFSLILESASTNQTSMYLCASSISYEQYFGPGTRLTVT.

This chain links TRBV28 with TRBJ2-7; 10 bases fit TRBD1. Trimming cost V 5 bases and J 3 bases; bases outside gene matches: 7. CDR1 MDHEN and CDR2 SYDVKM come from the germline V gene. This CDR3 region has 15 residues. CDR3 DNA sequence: TGTGCCAGCAGTGTTGGGACAGGGGTTCACTACGAGCAGTACTTC. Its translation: CASSVGTGVHYEQYF.

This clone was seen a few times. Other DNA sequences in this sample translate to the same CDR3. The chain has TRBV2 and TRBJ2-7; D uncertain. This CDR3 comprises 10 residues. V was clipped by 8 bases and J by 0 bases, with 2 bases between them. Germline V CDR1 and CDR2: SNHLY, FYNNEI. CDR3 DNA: TGTGCCAGCGCCTCCTACGAGCAGTACTTC. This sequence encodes CASASYEQYF. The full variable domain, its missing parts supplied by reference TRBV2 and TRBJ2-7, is EPEVTQTPSHQVTQMGQEVILRCVPISNHLYFYWYRQILGQKVEFLVSFYNNEISEKSEIFDDQFSVERPDGSNFTLKIRSTKLEDSAMYFCASASYEQYFGPGTRLTVT.

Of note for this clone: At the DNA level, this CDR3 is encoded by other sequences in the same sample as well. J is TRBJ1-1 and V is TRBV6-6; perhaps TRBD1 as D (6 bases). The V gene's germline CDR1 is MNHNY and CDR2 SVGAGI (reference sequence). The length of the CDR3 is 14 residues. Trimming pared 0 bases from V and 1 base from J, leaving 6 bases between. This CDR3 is CASSYSQGNTEAFF. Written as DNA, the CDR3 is TGTGCCAGCAGTTACTCACAGGGGAACACTGAAGCTTTCTTT.

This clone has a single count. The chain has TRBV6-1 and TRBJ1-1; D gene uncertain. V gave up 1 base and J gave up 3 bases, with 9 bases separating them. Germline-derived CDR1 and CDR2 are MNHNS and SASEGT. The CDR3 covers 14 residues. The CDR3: CASSEVPGYTEAFF. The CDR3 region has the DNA TGTGCCAGCAGTGAAGTTCCGGGGTACACTGAAGCTTTCTTT.

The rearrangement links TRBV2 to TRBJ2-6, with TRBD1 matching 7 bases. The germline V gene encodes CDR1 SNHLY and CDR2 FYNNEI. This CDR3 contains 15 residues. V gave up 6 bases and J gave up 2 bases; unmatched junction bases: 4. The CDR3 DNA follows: TGTGCCAGCAGCCCACAGGGGACTGGGGCCAACGTCCTGACTTTC. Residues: CASSPQGTGANVLTF.

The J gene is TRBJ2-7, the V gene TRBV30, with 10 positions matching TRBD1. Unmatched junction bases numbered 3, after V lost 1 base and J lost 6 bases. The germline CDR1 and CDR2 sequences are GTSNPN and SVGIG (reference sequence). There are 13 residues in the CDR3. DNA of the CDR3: TGTGCCTGGAGTGGGACAGGGGGAGGCGAGCAGTACTTC. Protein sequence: CAWSGTGGGEQYF.